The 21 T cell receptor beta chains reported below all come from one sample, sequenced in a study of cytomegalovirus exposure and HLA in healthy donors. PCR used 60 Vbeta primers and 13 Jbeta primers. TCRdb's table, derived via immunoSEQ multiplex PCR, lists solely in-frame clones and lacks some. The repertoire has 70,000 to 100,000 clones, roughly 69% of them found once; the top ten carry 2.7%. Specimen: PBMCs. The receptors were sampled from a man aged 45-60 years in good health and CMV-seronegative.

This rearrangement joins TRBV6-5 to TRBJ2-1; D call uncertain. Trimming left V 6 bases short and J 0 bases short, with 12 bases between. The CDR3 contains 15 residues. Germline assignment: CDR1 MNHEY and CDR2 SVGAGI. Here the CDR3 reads CASRTDPSSYNEQFF. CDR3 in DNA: TGTGCCAGCAGAACAGATCCGAGCTCCTACAATGAGCAGTTCTTC.

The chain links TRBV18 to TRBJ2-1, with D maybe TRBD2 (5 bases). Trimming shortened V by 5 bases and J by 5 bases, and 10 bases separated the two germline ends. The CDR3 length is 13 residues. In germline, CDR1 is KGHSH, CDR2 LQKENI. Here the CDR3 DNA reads TGTGCCAGCTCAGCGACGGAGGACAATGAGCAGTTCTTC. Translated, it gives CASSATEDNEQFF.

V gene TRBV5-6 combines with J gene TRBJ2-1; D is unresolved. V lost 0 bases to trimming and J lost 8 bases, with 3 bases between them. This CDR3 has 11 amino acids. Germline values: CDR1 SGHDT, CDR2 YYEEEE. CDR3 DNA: TGTGCCAGCAGCTTGGCCGATGAGCAGTTCTTC. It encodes CASSLADEQFF.

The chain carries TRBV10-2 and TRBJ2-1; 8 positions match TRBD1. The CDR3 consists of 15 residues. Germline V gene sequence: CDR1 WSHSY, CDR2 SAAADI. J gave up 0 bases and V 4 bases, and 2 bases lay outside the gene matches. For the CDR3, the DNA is TGCGCCAGCAGTGGACAGGGGTTCTCCTACAATGAGCAGTTCTTC. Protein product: CASSGQGFSYNEQFF.

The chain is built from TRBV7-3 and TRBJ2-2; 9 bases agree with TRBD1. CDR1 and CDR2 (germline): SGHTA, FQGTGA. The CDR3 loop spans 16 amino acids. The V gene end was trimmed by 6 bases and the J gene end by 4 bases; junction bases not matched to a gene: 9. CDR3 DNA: TGTGCCAGCAGGGACGCGACAGGGGGTAGCACCGGGGAGCTGTTTTTT. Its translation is CASRDATGGSTGELFF.

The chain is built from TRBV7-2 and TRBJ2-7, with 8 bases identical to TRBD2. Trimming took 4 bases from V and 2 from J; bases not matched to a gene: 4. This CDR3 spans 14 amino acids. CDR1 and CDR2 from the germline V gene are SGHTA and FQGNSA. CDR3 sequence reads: CASSWGLVPYEQYF. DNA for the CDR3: TGTGCCAGCAGCTGGGGACTAGTACCCTACGAGCAGTACTTC.

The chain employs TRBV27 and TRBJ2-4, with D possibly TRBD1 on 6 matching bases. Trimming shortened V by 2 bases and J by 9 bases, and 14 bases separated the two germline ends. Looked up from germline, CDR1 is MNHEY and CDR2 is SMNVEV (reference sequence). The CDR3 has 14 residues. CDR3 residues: CASSLQGTRAIQYF. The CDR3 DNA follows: TGTGCCAGCAGTTTACAGGGGACGCGGGCCATTCAGTACTTC.

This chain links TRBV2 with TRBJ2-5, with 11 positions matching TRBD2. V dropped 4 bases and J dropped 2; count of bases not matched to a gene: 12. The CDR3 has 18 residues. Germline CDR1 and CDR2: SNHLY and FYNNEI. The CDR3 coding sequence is TGTGCCAGCAGTGGTGGCGTAGCGGGGGGGCCAGGGCAAGAGACCCAGTACTTC. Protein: CASSGGVAGGPGQETQYF. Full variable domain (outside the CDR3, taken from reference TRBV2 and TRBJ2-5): EPEVTQTPSHQVTQMGQEVILRCVPISNHLYFYWYRQILGQKVEFLVSFYNNEISEKSEIFDDQFSVERPDGSNFTLKIRSTKLEDSAMYFCASSGGVAGGPGQETQYFGPGTRLLVL.

CDR3 amino acids: CASGLVFAAGGGNEQFF. The CDR3 coding sequence is TGTGCTAGTGGTTTGGTATTCGCAGCGGGAGGCGGCAATGAGCAGTTCTTC. The V call is TRBV12-5, the J call TRBJ2-1, with 9 nucleotides matching TRBD2. V shed 0 bases, J shed 6 bases, and the junction held 9 bases outside the gene matches. Germline V gene lookup returns CDR1 LGHNT and CDR2 FRNRAP. CDR3 size: 17 residues.

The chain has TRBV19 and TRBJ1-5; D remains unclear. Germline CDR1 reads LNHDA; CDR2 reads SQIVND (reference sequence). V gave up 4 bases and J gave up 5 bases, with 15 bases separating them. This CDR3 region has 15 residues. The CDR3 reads CASSRFPREDQPQHF. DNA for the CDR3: TGTGCCAGTAGTAGGTTCCCACGGGAGGATCAGCCCCAGCATTTT.

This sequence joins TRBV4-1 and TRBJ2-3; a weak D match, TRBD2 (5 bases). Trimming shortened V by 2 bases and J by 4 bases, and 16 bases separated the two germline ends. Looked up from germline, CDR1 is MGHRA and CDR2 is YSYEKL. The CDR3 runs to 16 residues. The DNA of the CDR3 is TGCGCCAGCAGCCAAACTTCCGGGGTGGGCCCAGATACGCAGTATTTT. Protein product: CASSQTSGVGPDTQYF.

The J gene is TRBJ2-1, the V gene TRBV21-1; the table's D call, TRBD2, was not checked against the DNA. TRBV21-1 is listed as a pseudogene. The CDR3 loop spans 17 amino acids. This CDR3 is CASSKGSEPNWIYEQFF. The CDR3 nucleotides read TGTGCCAGCAGCAAAGGTTCGGAGCCCAATTGGATCTATGAGCAGTTCTTC.

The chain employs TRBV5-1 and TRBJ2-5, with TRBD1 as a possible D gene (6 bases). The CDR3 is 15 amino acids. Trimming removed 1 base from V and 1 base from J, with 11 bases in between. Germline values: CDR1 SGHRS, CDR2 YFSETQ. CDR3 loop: CASSLFQDSQETQYF. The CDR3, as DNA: TGCGCCAGCAGCTTGTTCCAGGACAGCCAAGAGACCCAGTACTTC.

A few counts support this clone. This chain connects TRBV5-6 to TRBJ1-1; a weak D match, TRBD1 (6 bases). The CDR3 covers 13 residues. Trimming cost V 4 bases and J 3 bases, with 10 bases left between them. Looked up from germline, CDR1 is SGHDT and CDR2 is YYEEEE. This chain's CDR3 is CASSQDSYTEAFF. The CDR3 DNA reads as TGTGCCAGCAGCCAGGACAGTTACACTGAAGCTTTCTTT. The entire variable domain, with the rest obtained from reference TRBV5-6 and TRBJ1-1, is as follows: DAGVTQSPTHLIKTRGQQVTLRCSPKSGHDTVSWYQQALGQGPQFIFQYYEEEERQRGNFPDRFSGHQFPNYSSELNVNALLLGDSALYLCASSQDSYTEAFFGQGTRLTVV.

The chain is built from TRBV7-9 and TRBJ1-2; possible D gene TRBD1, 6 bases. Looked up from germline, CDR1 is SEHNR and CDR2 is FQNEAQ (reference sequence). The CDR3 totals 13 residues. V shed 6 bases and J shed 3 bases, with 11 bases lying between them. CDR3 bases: TGTGCCAGCAGGCAGGACAGCCACTATGGCTACACCTTC. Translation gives CASRQDSHYGYTF.

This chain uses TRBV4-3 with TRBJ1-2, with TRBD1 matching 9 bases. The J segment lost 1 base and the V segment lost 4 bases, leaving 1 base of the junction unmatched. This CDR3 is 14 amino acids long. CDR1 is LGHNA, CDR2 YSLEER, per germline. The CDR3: CASSRGQGNYGYTF. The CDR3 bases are TGCGCCAGCAGCCGGGGACAGGGTAACTATGGCTACACCTTC.

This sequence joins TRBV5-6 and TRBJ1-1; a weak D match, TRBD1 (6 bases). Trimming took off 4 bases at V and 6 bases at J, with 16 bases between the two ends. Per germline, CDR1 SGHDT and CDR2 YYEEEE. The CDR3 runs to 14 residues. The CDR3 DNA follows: TGTGCCAGCAGCGGCCGAGGGAGGGGGGCTGAAGCTTTCTTT. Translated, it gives CASSGRGRGAEAFF. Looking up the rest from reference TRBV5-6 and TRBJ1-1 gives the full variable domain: DAGVTQSPTHLIKTRGQQVTLRCSPKSGHDTVSWYQQALGQGPQFIFQYYEEEERQRGNFPDRFSGHQFPNYSSELNVNALLLGDSALYLCASSGRGRGAEAFFGQGTRLTVV.

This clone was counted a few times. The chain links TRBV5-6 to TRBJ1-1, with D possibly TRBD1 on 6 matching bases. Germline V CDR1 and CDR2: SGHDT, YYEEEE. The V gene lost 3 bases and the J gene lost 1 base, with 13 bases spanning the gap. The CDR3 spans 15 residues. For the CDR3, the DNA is TGTGCCAGCAGCTCCACCCGCAGGGGGAACACTGAAGCTTTCTTT. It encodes CASSSTRRGNTEAFF.

In nucleotides, the CDR3 is TGTGCCAGCAGCCGCGACAGGGGAGGCGAGACCCAGTACTTC. It specifies CASSRDRGGETQYF. The V and J genes are TRBV7-2 and TRBJ2-5, with TRBD1 matching 8 bases. There are 14 residues in the CDR3. Germline V CDR1 and CDR2: SGHTA, FQGNSA. V shed 5 bases, J shed 5 bases, and the junction held 7 bases outside the gene matches. The full variable domain, rest sourced from reference TRBV7-2 and TRBJ2-5, is GAGVSQSPSNKVTEKGKDVELRCDPISGHTALYWYRQSLGQGLEFLIYFQGNSAPDKSGLPSDRFSAERTGGSVSTLTIQRTQQEDSAVYLCASSRDRGGETQYFGPGTRLLVL.

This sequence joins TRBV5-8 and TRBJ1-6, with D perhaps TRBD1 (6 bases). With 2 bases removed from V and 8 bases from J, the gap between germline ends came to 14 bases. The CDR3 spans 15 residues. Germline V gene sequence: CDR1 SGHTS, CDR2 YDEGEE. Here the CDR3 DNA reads TGTGCCAGCAGCTTCAGACCGGGGGGCCATTCACCCCTCCACTTT. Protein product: CASSFRPGGHSPLHF.

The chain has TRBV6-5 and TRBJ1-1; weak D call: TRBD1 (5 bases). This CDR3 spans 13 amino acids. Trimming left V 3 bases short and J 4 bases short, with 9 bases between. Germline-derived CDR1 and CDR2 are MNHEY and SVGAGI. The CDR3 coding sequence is TGTGCCAGCAGTTATTTTCAGGGCACTGAAGCTTTCTTT. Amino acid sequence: CASSYFQGTEAFF.